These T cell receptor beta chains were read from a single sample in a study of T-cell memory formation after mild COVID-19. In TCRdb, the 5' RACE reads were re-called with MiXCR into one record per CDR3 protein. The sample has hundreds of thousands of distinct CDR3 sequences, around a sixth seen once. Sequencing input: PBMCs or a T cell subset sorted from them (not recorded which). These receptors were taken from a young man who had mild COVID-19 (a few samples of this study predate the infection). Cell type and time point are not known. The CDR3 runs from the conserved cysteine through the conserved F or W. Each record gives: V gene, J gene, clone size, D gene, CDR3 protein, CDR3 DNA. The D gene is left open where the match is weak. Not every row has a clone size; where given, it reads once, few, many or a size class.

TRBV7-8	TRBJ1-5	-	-	CASSLAQDQPQHF	TGTGCCAGCAGCTTGGCACAAGATCAGCCCCAGCATTTT
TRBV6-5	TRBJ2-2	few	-	CASSSGANTGELFF	TGTGCCAGCAGTTCAGGGGCGAACACCGGGGAGCTGTTTTTT
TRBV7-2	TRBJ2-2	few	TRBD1	CASSQGQGARTGELFF	TGTGCCAGCAGCCAGGGACAGGGGGCTAGGACCGGGGAGCTGTTTTTT
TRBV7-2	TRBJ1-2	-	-	CASSLGPRGESNYGYTF	TGTGCCAGCAGCTTAGGGCCCCGGGGGGAAAGTAACTATGGCTACACCTTC
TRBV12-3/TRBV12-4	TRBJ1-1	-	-	CASSRTSPAFF	TGTGCCAGCAGCCGCACCTCCCCAGCTTTCTTT
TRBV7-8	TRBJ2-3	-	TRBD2	CASSFGTSGGADTQYF	TGTGCCAGCAGCTTCGGGACTAGCGGGGGGGCAGATACGCAGTATTTT
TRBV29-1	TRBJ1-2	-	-	CSASGANYGYTF	TGCAGCGCCTCAGGGGCTAACTATGGCTACACCTTC
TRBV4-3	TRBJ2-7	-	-	CASSPTVTTYEQYF	TGCGCCAGCAGCCCGACTGTAACAACCTACGAGCAGTACTTC
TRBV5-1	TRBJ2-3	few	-	CASSYRKGTTGTDTQYF	TGCGCCAGCAGCTACCGCAAAGGGACAACAGGCACAGATACGCAGTATTTT
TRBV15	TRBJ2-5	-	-	CATSRASGPGETQYF	TGTGCCACCAGCAGAGCCTCCGGACCAGGCGAGACCCAGTACTTC
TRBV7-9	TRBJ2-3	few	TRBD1	CASSLAIIQGPTDTQYF	TGTGCCAGCAGCTTAGCGATTATACAGGGGCCCACAGATACGCAGTATTTT
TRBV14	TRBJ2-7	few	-	CASSQGTGEQYF	TGTGCCAGCAGCCAAGGGACGGGCGAGCAGTACTTC
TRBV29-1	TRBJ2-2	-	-	CSVALTGTGELFF	TGCAGCGTTGCCCTCACTGGAACCGGGGAGCTGTTTTTT
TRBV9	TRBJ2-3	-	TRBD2	CASSGLAGGGTDTQYF	TGTGCCAGCAGCGGACTAGCGGGGGGGGGCACAGATACGCAGTATTTT
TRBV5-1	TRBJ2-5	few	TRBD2	CASRGERGALGETQYF	TGCGCCAGCAGGGGAGAGCGGGGAGCCCTCGGAGAGACCCAGTACTTC
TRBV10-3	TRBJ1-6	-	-	CAISEPGGGYGSPLHF	TGTGCCATCAGTGAGCCCGGCGGCGGGTATGGGTCACCCCTCCACTTT
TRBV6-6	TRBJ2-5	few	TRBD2	CASKRRGGSGETQYF	TGTGCCAGCAAGAGGCGGGGGGGCAGTGGAGAGACCCAGTACTTC
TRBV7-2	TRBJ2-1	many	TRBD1	CASSLDRRGLGNEQFF	TGTGCCAGCAGCTTAGATCGCAGGGGGCTAGGGAATGAGCAGTTCTTC
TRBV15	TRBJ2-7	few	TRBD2	CATSRGLAGGLRNEQYF	TGTGCCACCAGCAGAGGACTAGCGGGGGGGCTTAGAAACGAGCAGTACTTC
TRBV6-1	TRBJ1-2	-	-	CASWPGTTNYGYTF	TGTGCCAGCTGGCCGGGAACCACTAACTATGGCTACACCTTC
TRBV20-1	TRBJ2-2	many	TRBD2	CSVTGTRSTGELFF	TGCAGTGTAACCGGGACTAGGTCCACCGGGGAGCTGTTTTTT
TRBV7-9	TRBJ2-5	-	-	CASSLDTLLGTQYF	TGTGCCAGCAGCTTAGATACCCTTTTAGGGACCCAGTACTTC
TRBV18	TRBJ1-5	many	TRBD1	CASSEQGGSNQPQHF	TGTGCCAGCTCTGAACAGGGGGGTAGCAATCAGCCCCAGCATTTT
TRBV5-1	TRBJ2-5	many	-	CASSPGRAETQYF	TGCGCCAGCAGCCCGGGCAGGGCAGAGACCCAGTACTTC
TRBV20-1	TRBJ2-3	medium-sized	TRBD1	CSARGDRADTQYF	TGCAGTGCTAGAGGGGACAGGGCAGATACGCAGTATTTT
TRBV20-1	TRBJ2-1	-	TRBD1	CSATGGASNEQFF	TGCAGTGCTACAGGGGGCGCCAGCAATGAGCAGTTCTTC
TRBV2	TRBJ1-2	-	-	CASSEVLTGYTF	TGTGCCAGCAGTGAAGTATTGACTGGCTACACCTTC
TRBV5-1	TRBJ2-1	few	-	CASSAGRNEQFF	TGCGCCAGCAGCGCCGGACGCAATGAGCAGTTCTTC
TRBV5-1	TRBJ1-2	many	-	CASRGYGYTF	TGCGCCAGCAGGGGCTATGGCTACACCTTC
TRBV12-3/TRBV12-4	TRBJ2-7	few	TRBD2	CASSSRLAGGTYEQYF	TGTGCCAGCAGTTCCCGACTAGCGGGGGGAACCTACGAGCAGTACTTC
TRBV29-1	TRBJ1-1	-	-	CSALGGTQTEAFF	TGCAGCGCCTTGGGGGGGACACAAACTGAAGCTTTCTTT
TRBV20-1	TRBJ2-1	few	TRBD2	CSARDEEETSNSYNEQFF	TGCAGTGCTAGAGATGAGGAGGAGACTAGCAACTCCTACAATGAGCAGTTCTTC
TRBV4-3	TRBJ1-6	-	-	CASSPREANSPLHF	TGCGCCAGCAGCCCCCGGGAGGCAAATTCACCCCTCCACTTT
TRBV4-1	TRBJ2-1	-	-	CASSQPGRGNSYNEQFF	TGCGCCAGCAGCCAACCTGGGCGCGGGAACTCCTACAATGAGCAGTTCTTC
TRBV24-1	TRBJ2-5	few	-	CATSDSEETQYF	TGTGCCACCAGTGATTCTGAAGAGACCCAGTACTTC
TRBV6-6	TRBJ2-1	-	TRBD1	CASSYLGQGYNEQFF	TGTGCCAGCAGTTACCTGGGACAGGGATACAATGAGCAGTTCTTC
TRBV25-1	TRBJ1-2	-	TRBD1	CASSELDRGLFYGYTF	TGTGCCAGCAGTGAACTGGACAGGGGGCTATTCTATGGCTACACCTTC
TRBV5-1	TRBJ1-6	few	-	CASSLGPRGNSPLHF	TGCGCCAGCAGCCTCGGACCTAGGGGGAACTCACCCCTCCACTTT
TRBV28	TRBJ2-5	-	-	CATTWGGETQYF	TGTGCCACCACCTGGGGGGGCGAGACCCAGTACTTC
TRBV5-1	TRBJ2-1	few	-	CASSLEPTAGFNEQFF	TGCGCCAGCAGCCTGGAACCGACGGCGGGATTCAATGAGCAGTTCTTC
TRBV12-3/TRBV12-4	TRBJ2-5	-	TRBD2	CASSDGSGGETQYF	TGTGCCAGCAGTGACGGTAGCGGGGGTGAGACCCAGTACTTC
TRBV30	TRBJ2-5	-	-	CASLKRGGVETQYF	TGTGCCTCCCTTAAACGGGGCGGAGTGGAGACCCAGTACTTC
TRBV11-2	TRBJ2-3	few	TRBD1	CASSHRQGEWTDTQYF	TGTGCCAGCAGCCATAGACAGGGGGAGTGGACAGATACGCAGTATTTT
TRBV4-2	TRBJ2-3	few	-	CASSQEVRQSTDTQYF	TGTGCCAGCAGCCAAGAGGTCAGGCAGAGCACAGATACGCAGTATTTT
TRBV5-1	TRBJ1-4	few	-	CASSLRGGGSEKLFF	TGCGCCAGCAGCTTGAGGGGCGGAGGGAGTGAAAAACTGTTTTTT
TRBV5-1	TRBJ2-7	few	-	CASSSVAGEQYF	TGCGCCAGCAGCTCCGTCGCAGGTGAGCAGTACTTC
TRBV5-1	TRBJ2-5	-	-	CASSLIMGHETQYF	TGCGCCAGCAGCTTGATCATGGGGCACGAGACCCAGTACTTC
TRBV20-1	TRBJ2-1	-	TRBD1	CSARVGTGYNEQFF	TGCAGTGCTAGAGTGGGGACAGGATACAATGAGCAGTTCTTC
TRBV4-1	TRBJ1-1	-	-	CASSQDLGLGTEAFF	TGCGCCAGCAGCCAAGATCTCGGACTTGGCACTGAAGCTTTCTTT
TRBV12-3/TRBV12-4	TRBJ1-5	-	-	CASSLGDPGIAGQPQHF	TGTGCCAGCAGTTTGGGCGATCCGGGAATTGCGGGTCAGCCCCAGCATTTT
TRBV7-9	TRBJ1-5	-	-	CASSLERQPQHF	TGTGCCAGCAGCTTAGAACGGCAGCCCCAGCATTTT
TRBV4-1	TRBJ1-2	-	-	CASSQYGSYYGYTF	TGCGCCAGCAGCCAATATGGCAGTTACTATGGCTACACCTTC
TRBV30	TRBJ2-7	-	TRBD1	CAWSADRDEQYF	TGTGCCTGGAGTGCCGACAGGGACGAGCAGTACTTC
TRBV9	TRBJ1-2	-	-	CASSVTGGPFYGYTF	TGTGCCAGCAGCGTAACTGGCGGACCATTCTATGGCTACACCTTC
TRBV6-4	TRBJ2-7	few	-	CASSDGTGKIYEQYF	TGTGCCAGCAGTGACGGAACAGGGAAAATTTACGAGCAGTACTTC